Below are 5 T cell receptor beta chains sequenced from a single sample in a study of preoperative IRX-2 immunotherapy in early breast cancer. Treatment indicated: preoperative locoregional IRX-2 cytokine immunotherapy. The method was immunoSEQ multiplex PCR; TCRdb's version includes in-frame clones alone and lacks a portion of them. The sample has approximately 30,000 clones, approximately 89% seen once. Specimen: tumor tissue, collected after IRX-2 immunotherapy. The source is a human donor with breast cancer.

The chain's CDR3 is CASSYQNYEQYF. For the CDR3, the DNA is TGTGCCAGCAGTTACCAGAACTACGAGCAGTACTTC. The genes are TRBV6-8 and TRBJ2-7; no clear D gene. Deletions cut 2 bases from V and 3 bases from J, with 5 bases between. The CDR3 has 12 amino acids. The germline CDR1 and CDR2 sequences are MNHGY and SAAAGT.

This clone was seen just once. The gene calls are TRBV7-7 and TRBJ2-7; possibly TRBD1 for D (6 bases). Per germline, CDR1 SSHAT and CDR2 FNYEAQ (reference sequence). V dropped 5 bases and J dropped 8 bases, with 22 bases sitting between them. The CDR3 runs to 15 residues. CDR3 in amino acids: CASSPGIRGGSKQYF. For the CDR3, the DNA is TGTGCCAGCAGCCCTGGGATCAGGGGCGGCTCTAAGCAGTACTTC.

The chain has TRBV6-8 and TRBJ1-5; 8 positions match TRBD1. Germline assignment: CDR1 MNHGY and CDR2 SAAAGT. This CDR3 comprises 17 residues. J gave up 6 bases and V 0 bases, and 10 bases lay outside the gene matches. The chain's CDR3 is CASSYSTGAKIIQPQHF. The CDR3 nucleotides read TGTGCCAGCAGTTACTCGACAGGGGCTAAAATTATTCAGCCCCAGCATTTT.

This chain connects TRBV19 to TRBJ1-2; TRBD1 agrees at 10 bases. Trimming cost V 9 bases and J 2 bases; bases outside gene matches: 6. There are 14 residues in the CDR3. The germline V gene has CDR1 LNHDA and CDR2 SQIVND (reference sequence). CDR3 nucleotides: TGTGCCAGCAGATCGGGACAGGGGAACTATGGCTACACCTTC. Translated: CASRSGQGNYGYTF.

The CDR3 loop reads CASSTSGRTINYGYTF. Written as DNA, the CDR3 is TGTGCCAGTAGTACCTCTGGACGGACCATAAACTATGGCTACACCTTC. This rearrangement joins TRBV19 to TRBJ1-2; D remains unclear. Germline assignment: CDR1 LNHDA and CDR2 SQIVND (reference sequence). CDR3 length equals 16 residues. Trimming took off 4 bases at V and 2 bases at J, with 17 bases between the two ends.